This T cell receptor beta chain is from a study of graft-versus-host responses after intestinal transplantation. Study information: Isolated intestinal, liver-intestinal, or multivisceral transplants had been given to the recipients. Once they had received anti-thymocyte globulin induction, all recipients took tacrolimus and steroids for about 3 years. Study observations and caveats: Peak GvH clone levels in circulation were associated with early post-transplant HvG declines.

A word on this clone: Its antigen is unknown.

Sequencing was performed with immunoSEQ multiplex PCR; in TCRdb, only in-frame clones are kept and a portion is missing. The table lists about 25,000 clones, around 94% of them singletons, with 0.75% to 0.95% in the top ten. Looked up from germline, CDR1 is MNHEY and CDR2 is SVGAGI. The CDR3 extends over 15 amino acids. Trimming removed 3 bases from V and 3 bases from J; junction bases left unmatched: 2. Sample: PBMCs, taken just over 29 days after intestinal transplant. This receptor was obtained from a human patient who received an intestinal transplant, so some T cells may come from the graft donor. This chain links TRBV6-5 with TRBJ2-3, with 11 bases matching TRBD1. CDR3 region: CASSYGTGGTDTQYF. The CDR3 nucleotides are TGTGCCAGCAGTTATGGGACAGGGGGTACAGATACGCAGTATTTT.